This T cell receptor (beta chain) stems from a study of vaccination effects on CD4 cells after COVID-19. Study results and caveats: Few convalescent patients were included, and no early post-infection timepoints were sampled.

After around 10 days in culture, the CD4+ T cells were isolated. Of the BNT162b2 and mRNA-1273 vaccines, participants received two doses of one or the other. V lost 4 bases and J lost 7; bases outside the gene matches: 4. CDR3 length: 14 amino acids. Germline loops: CDR1 LNHDA, CDR2 SQIVND (reference sequence). As for this clone: Its matching antigen is unknown.

Data came from immunoSEQ multiplex PCR; TCRdb stores just in-frame clones and leaves some out. This sample has nearly 45,000 clones, with approximately 70% found just once. This chain connects TRBV19 to TRBJ1-6, with 7 bases identical to TRBD1. The source is a human donor who received a COVID-19 vaccine. The sample here was CD4+ T cells from PBMCs cultured without peptide, taken after COVID-19 vaccination. For the CDR3, the DNA is TGTGCCAGTAGTACCCGACAGGGCAATTCACCCCTCCACTTT. This sequence encodes CASSTRQGNSPLHF.